This T cell receptor beta chain was recovered during a study of blood T cell repertoires in COVID-19. Study background: T cells, B-cell-depleted T cells, or PBMCs supplied cDNA or gDNA.

In the authors' methods: Scientists estimated how many nucleated cells there were by amplifying reference gene primers. Only in-frame clones appear in the TCRdb table, and some are missing; sequencing was by immunoSEQ multiplex PCR. That table gives V, J and clone size, and the DNA gave D and trimming. The sample comprises roughly 160,000 clones, around four fifths of which are singletons, and roughly 18% rests with the top ten. Per the germline V gene, CDR1 is SGHAT and CDR2 is FQNNGV. V lost 4 bases and J 7 bases, leaving 13 bases between the germline ends. The CDR3 contains 13 residues. Sequencing used peripheral blood. The chain couples TRBV11-2 to TRBJ1-1, with D hard to call. The clonotype comes from a woman between 65 and 79 years old who had recovered from COVID-19. CDR3: CASSSHRGNEAFF. CDR3 bases: TGTGCCAGCAGCTCCCATCGAGGGAATGAAGCTTTCTTT.